This TCR beta chain was profiled in a study of graft-versus-host responses after intestinal transplantation. Whole-study context: All of the recipients had induction that used anti-thymocyte globulin, then tacrolimus and steroids for about 3 years.

Whole-study findings and limits: An association linked early post-transplant HvG declines with peak circulating GvH clone levels.

This table comes from immunoSEQ multiplex PCR, and its TCRdb copy is limited to in-frame clones, with some not included. The sample records 60,000 to 80,000 clones, about 90% being singletons. CDR3 length equals 16 residues. Worth noting for this clone: Its cognate antigen is unknown.

This TCR was recovered from a human donor who received an intestinal transplant. The material was unstimulated CD8+ T cells sorted from spleen or lymph node cells, obtained before intestinal transplant. The chain links TRBV21-1 to TRBJ2-7; TRBD1 was called by the table and not checked on the DNA. TRBV21-1 is given as a pseudogene. CDR3 DNA: TGTGCCAGCAGCTTTATGGACAGGGACAGCTACTACGAGCAGTACTTC. This codes for CASSFMDRDSYYEQYF.